This is a list of T cell receptor beta chains from one sample in a study of T cell changes during pregnancy in multiple sclerosis. Profiled with immunoSEQ multiplex PCR; TCRdb holds only in-frame clones, not every one. The repertoire holds some 60,000 clones, with about 90% as singletons. The sequenced sample was peripheral blood, obtained in the second trimester of pregnancy. These receptors were collected from a female donor in good health, enrolled as a control in a pregnancy study. Each CDR3 is given with its conserved first and last residue. Each record gives: J gene, V gene, D gene, clone size, CDR3 DNA, CDR3 protein. The D gene is left open where the match is weak. Expanded clones get a size class; other rows say once, few or many, or leave the size out.

J gene: TRBJ2-7; V gene: TRBV2; D gene: TRBD1; clone size: NA; CDR3 DNA: TGTGCCAGCCTACCCGGGACAGGGCCCTACGAGCAGTACTTC; CDR3 protein: CASLPGTGPYEQYF
J gene: TRBJ1-5; V gene: TRBV19; D gene: NA; clone size: NA; CDR3 DNA: TGTGCCAGTAGTATAGCAGCGCCTGGGGGGACCCAGCATTTT; CDR3 protein: CASSIAAPGGTQHF
J gene: TRBJ1-5; V gene: TRBV7-9; D gene: TRBD1; clone size: NA; CDR3 DNA: TGTGCCAGCAGCCAACAGGGGACTCGGCAGCCCCAGCATTTT; CDR3 protein: CASSQQGTRQPQHF
J gene: TRBJ2-4; V gene: TRBV4-1; D gene: TRBD2; clone size: NA; CDR3 DNA: TGCGCCAGCAGCCCAGCGGGAGCTATAGCCAAAAACATTCAGTACTTC; CDR3 protein: CASSPAGAIAKNIQYF
J gene: TRBJ2-7; V gene: TRBV29-1; D gene: TRBD1; clone size: NA; CDR3 DNA: TGCAGCGTGGGGACAGGGCAATCCTACGAGCAGTACTTC; CDR3 protein: CSVGTGQSYEQYF
J gene: TRBJ2-2; V gene: TRBV5-6; D gene: NA; clone size: NA; CDR3 DNA: TGTGCCAGCAGCGTAGGACAGTCCACCGGGGAGCTGTTTTTT; CDR3 protein: CASSVGQSTGELFF
J gene: TRBJ2-4; V gene: TRBV19; D gene: NA; clone size: NA; CDR3 DNA: TGTGCCAGTAGGGACAGCCTAGCCAAAAACATTCAGTACTTC; CDR3 protein: CASRDSLAKNIQYF
J gene: TRBJ2-5; V gene: TRBV5-1; D gene: TRBD2; clone size: NA; CDR3 DNA: TGCGCCAGCAGCTTGGCGGGGGGTGGAGAGACCCAGTACTTC; CDR3 protein: CASSLAGGGETQYF
J gene: TRBJ1-5; V gene: TRBV4-2; D gene: NA; clone size: NA; CDR3 DNA: TGTGCCAGCAGTGGGGGGAGGGACCAGCCCCAGCATTTT; CDR3 protein: CASSGGRDQPQHF
J gene: TRBJ2-3; V gene: TRBV4-3; D gene: NA; clone size: NA; CDR3 DNA: TGCGCCAGCAGCCAAGCCCTGGGGAGAGGTACCGCAGATACGCAGTATTTT; CDR3 protein: CASSQALGRGTADTQYF
J gene: TRBJ2-2; V gene: TRBV4-2; D gene: TRBD2; clone size: NA; CDR3 DNA: TGTGCCAGCAGCCGGAACGGGGCGGGAGGAGGCACCGGGGAGCTGTTTTTT; CDR3 protein: CASSRNGAGGGTGELFF
J gene: TRBJ2-7; V gene: TRBV7-2; D gene: NA; clone size: NA; CDR3 DNA: TGTGCCAGCAGCTTAGAGGCAGTTCTAGCTGGCGAGCAGTACTTC; CDR3 protein: CASSLEAVLAGEQYF
J gene: TRBJ1-1; V gene: TRBV5-6; D gene: NA; clone size: NA; CDR3 DNA: TGTGCCAGCAGCTTAGGCGGCCCGAGGGCTTTCTTT; CDR3 protein: CASSLGGPRAFF
J gene: TRBJ2-5; V gene: TRBV7-2; D gene: NA; clone size: NA; CDR3 DNA: TGTGCCAGCAGCTTTTTTCTAGAAGGGACCCAGTACTTC; CDR3 protein: CASSFFLEGTQYF
J gene: TRBJ2-2; V gene: TRBV27; D gene: NA; clone size: NA; CDR3 DNA: TGTGCCAGCAGTTTACGGGAGCCCCCGGGAACCGGGGAGCTGTTTTTT; CDR3 protein: CASSLREPPGTGELFF
J gene: TRBJ1-1; V gene: TRBV27; D gene: TRBD1; clone size: NA; CDR3 DNA: TGTGCCAGCAGTTACACAGGGGTGGACACTGAAGCTTTCTTT; CDR3 protein: CASSYTGVDTEAFF
J gene: TRBJ1-5; V gene: TRBV30; D gene: TRBD1; clone size: NA; CDR3 DNA: TGTGCCTGGAGTGTACTAGGGGGCGGTCAGCCCCAGCATTTT; CDR3 protein: CAWSVLGGGQPQHF
J gene: TRBJ2-2; V gene: TRBV6-6; D gene: TRBD2; clone size: once; CDR3 DNA: TGTGCCAGCAGAGCCTTAGCGGGGGGGAACACCGGGGAGCTGTTTTTT; CDR3 protein: CASRALAGGNTGELFF
J gene: TRBJ2-3; V gene: TRBV25-1; D gene: NA; clone size: NA; CDR3 DNA: TGTGCCAGCAGTCACGCGTTCGGAGATACGCAGTATTTT; CDR3 protein: CASSHAFGDTQYF
J gene: TRBJ2-7; V gene: TRBV25-1; D gene: NA; clone size: NA; CDR3 DNA: TGTGCCAGCAGTAACACCGGGACATTCACCTCCTACGAGCAGTACTTC; CDR3 protein: CASSNTGTFTSYEQYF
J gene: TRBJ2-5; V gene: TRBV14; D gene: TRBD2; clone size: NA; CDR3 DNA: TGTGCCAGCAGCCAAGTCGGGGGGGCAGAGACCCAGTACTTC; CDR3 protein: CASSQVGGAETQYF
J gene: TRBJ2-1; V gene: TRBV5-8; D gene: TRBD2; clone size: NA; CDR3 DNA: TGTGCCAGCAGCTTGGGACTAGCGAGCTCCTACAATGAGCAGTTCTTC; CDR3 protein: CASSLGLASSYNEQFF
J gene: TRBJ1-4; V gene: TRBV4-2; D gene: TRBD1; clone size: NA; CDR3 DNA: TGTGCCAGCAGACCTATACAGGGGAAGGTCGAAAAACTGTTTTTT; CDR3 protein: CASRPIQGKVEKLFF
J gene: TRBJ1-4; V gene: TRBV21-1; D gene: NA; clone size: NA; CDR3 DNA: TGTGCCAGCAGCAACGGACTCCCCCTACCGCTCACAGCAAAACTGTTTTTT; CDR3 protein: CASSNGLPLPLTAKLFF
J gene: TRBJ2-7; V gene: TRBV11-2; D gene: TRBD1; clone size: NA; CDR3 DNA: TGTGCCAGCAGCTTGTACATGGGACAGAATACCTACGAGCAGTACTTC; CDR3 protein: CASSLYMGQNTYEQYF
J gene: TRBJ1-1; V gene: TRBV27; D gene: NA; clone size: NA; CDR3 DNA: TGTGCCAGCAGTTTAATGGCGAACACTGAAGCTTTCTTT; CDR3 protein: CASSLMANTEAFF
J gene: TRBJ1-2; V gene: TRBV11-1; D gene: TRBD1; clone size: once; CDR3 DNA: TGTGCCAGCAGCCAGGGACAGCAAAACTATGGCTACACCTTC; CDR3 protein: CASSQGQQNYGYTF
J gene: TRBJ2-3; V gene: TRBV6-4; D gene: NA; clone size: few; CDR3 DNA: TGTGCCAGCAGTGAGGGGACTGGTGGGGATACGCAGTATTTT; CDR3 protein: CASSEGTGGDTQYF
J gene: TRBJ1-1; V gene: TRBV19; D gene: NA; clone size: NA; CDR3 DNA: TGTGCCAGTAGGGTTGGCAGGGGAGACACTGAAGCTTTCTTT; CDR3 protein: CASRVGRGDTEAFF
J gene: TRBJ1-4; V gene: TRBV28; D gene: NA; clone size: NA; CDR3 DNA: TGTGCCAGCAGTCGGCGACAATACAGGGCAGATGAAAAACTGTTTTTT; CDR3 protein: CASSRRQYRADEKLFF
J gene: TRBJ1-1; V gene: TRBV7-9; D gene: TRBD1; clone size: NA; CDR3 DNA: TGTGCCAGCAGGCGGACAGGGGGAACTGAAGCTTTCTTT; CDR3 protein: CASRRTGGTEAFF
J gene: TRBJ1-4; V gene: TRBV10-3; D gene: NA; clone size: NA; CDR3 DNA: TGTGCCATCGGCGGGCATAATGAAAAACTGTTTTTT; CDR3 protein: CAIGGHNEKLFF
J gene: TRBJ2-3; V gene: TRBV2; D gene: TRBD1; clone size: NA; CDR3 DNA: TGTGCCAGCAGTGGGACAGGGGCAGATACGCAGTATTTT; CDR3 protein: CASSGTGADTQYF
J gene: TRBJ2-2; V gene: TRBV18; D gene: TRBD2; clone size: NA; CDR3 DNA: TGTGCCAGCTCACCCGCGGGAGGGCCCGCCACCGGGGAGCTGTTTTTT; CDR3 protein: CASSPAGGPATGELFF
J gene: TRBJ1-6; V gene: TRBV6-5; D gene: NA; clone size: NA; CDR3 DNA: TGTGCCAGCAGTTACTCGCGACAGCTAAATTCACCCCTCCACTTT; CDR3 protein: CASSYSRQLNSPLHF
J gene: TRBJ2-5; V gene: TRBV18; D gene: NA; clone size: NA; CDR3 DNA: TGTGCCAGCTCACCACCGGCTAGCCAAGAGACCCAGTACTTC; CDR3 protein: CASSPPASQETQYF
J gene: TRBJ2-3; V gene: TRBV15; D gene: TRBD2; clone size: few; CDR3 DNA: TGTGCCACCAGCAAGAACGGGGCGGGGGGGGCAGATACGCAGTATTTT; CDR3 protein: CATSKNGAGGADTQYF
J gene: TRBJ2-3; V gene: TRBV2; D gene: NA; clone size: few; CDR3 DNA: TGTGCCAGCGAGCAGGCCACAGATACGCAGTATTTT; CDR3 protein: CASEQATDTQYF
J gene: TRBJ1-5; V gene: TRBV4-1; D gene: NA; clone size: NA; CDR3 DNA: TGCGCCAGCAGCCAAGTCCAGGGTAGCAATCAGCCCCAGCATTTT; CDR3 protein: CASSQVQGSNQPQHF
J gene: TRBJ2-5; V gene: TRBV11-2; D gene: NA; clone size: NA; CDR3 DNA: TGTGCCAGCAGCTTGATGGGGACAACCAGCCGTGGGACCCAGTACTTC; CDR3 protein: CASSLMGTTSRGTQYF
J gene: TRBJ2-1; V gene: TRBV9; D gene: TRBD2; clone size: NA; CDR3 DNA: TGTGCCAGCAGTCGAAGCGGGAGCTCCTACAATGAGCAGTTCTTC; CDR3 protein: CASSRSGSSYNEQFF
J gene: TRBJ1-2; V gene: TRBV28; D gene: TRBD1; clone size: NA; CDR3 DNA: TGTGCCAGCAGTCTACAGGGGGCGCGGCATGGCTACACCTTC; CDR3 protein: CASSLQGARHGYTF
J gene: TRBJ2-5; V gene: TRBV10-3; D gene: TRBD1; clone size: NA; CDR3 DNA: TGTGCCACCGGGACAGGACGAGAGACCCAGTACTTC; CDR3 protein: CATGTGRETQYF
J gene: TRBJ1-1; V gene: TRBV2; D gene: NA; clone size: NA; CDR3 DNA: TGTGCCAGCAGTGAAGCGCGTTCGGGGGTTGAAGCTTTCTTT; CDR3 protein: CASSEARSGVEAFF
J gene: TRBJ2-7; V gene: TRBV15; D gene: TRBD1; clone size: NA; CDR3 DNA: TGTGCCACCAGCAGAGAGCCCTCCGCGGGACAGGGGGTATACGAGCAGTACTTC; CDR3 protein: CATSREPSAGQGVYEQYF
J gene: TRBJ2-3; V gene: TRBV5-6; D gene: TRBD1; clone size: NA; CDR3 DNA: TGTGCCAGCAGCCTGGGACAGCGCACAGATACGCAGTATTTT; CDR3 protein: CASSLGQRTDTQYF
J gene: TRBJ1-6; V gene: TRBV6-4; D gene: TRBD1; clone size: few; CDR3 DNA: TGTGCCAGCATTCGCCGGGACAGGGAAAAATCACCCCTCCACTTT; CDR3 protein: CASIRRDREKSPLHF